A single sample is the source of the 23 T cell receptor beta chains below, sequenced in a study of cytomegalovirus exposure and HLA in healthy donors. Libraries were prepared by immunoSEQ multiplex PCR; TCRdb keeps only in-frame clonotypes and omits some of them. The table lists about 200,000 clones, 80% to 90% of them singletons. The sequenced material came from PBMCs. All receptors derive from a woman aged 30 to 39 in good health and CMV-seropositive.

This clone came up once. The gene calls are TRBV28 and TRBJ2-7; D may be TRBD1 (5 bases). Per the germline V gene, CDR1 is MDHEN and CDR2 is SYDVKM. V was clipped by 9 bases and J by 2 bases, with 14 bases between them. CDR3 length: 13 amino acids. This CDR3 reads CASQLQEPYEQYF. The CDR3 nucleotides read TGTGCCAGTCAATTACAGGAACCCTACGAGCAGTACTTC.

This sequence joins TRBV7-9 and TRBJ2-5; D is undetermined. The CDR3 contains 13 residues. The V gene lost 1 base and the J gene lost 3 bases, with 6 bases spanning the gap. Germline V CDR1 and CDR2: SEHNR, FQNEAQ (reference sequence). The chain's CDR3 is CASSLVAEETQYF. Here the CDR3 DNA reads TGTGCCAGCAGCTTAGTCGCGGAAGAGACCCAGTACTTC.

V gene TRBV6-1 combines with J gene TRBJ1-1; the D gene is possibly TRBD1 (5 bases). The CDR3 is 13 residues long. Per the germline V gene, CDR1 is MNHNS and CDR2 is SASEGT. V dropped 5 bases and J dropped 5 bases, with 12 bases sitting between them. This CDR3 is CASSNLGGTEAFF. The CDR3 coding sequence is TGTGCCAGCAGTAACCTCGGGGGGACTGAAGCTTTCTTT.

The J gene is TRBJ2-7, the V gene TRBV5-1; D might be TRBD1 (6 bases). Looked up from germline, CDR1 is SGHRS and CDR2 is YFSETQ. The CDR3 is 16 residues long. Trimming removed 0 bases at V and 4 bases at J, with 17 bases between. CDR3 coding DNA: TGCGCCAGCAGCTTGGAGTCGGGGACACTGTTGTACGAGCAGTACTTC. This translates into CASSLESGTLLYEQYF.

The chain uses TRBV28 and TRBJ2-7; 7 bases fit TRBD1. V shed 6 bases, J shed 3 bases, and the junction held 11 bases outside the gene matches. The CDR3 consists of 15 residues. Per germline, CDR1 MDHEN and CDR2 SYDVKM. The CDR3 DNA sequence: TGTGCCAGCAGGTCCCCCGGGACAGTAAACTACGAGCAGTACTTC. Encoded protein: CASRSPGTVNYEQYF.

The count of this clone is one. The CDR3 coding sequence is TGTGCCAGCAGCTTATGGGCAGGGGGTCGCTCCTACGAGCAGTACTTC. It yields the protein CASSLWAGGRSYEQYF. The V and J genes are TRBV7-9 and TRBJ2-7; TRBD1 matches 7 bases. Germline trimming cut 2 bases from V and 0 bases from J; bases unmatched to any gene: 7. The CDR3 extends over 16 amino acids. The germline CDR1 and CDR2 sequences are SEHNR and FQNEAQ (reference sequence).

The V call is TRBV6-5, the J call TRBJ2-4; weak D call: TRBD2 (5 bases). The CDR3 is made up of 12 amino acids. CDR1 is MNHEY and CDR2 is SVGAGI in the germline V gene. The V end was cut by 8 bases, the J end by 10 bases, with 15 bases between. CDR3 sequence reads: CASGADSGIQYF. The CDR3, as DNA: TGTGCCAGCGGAGCAGACTCGGGGATTCAGTACTTC.

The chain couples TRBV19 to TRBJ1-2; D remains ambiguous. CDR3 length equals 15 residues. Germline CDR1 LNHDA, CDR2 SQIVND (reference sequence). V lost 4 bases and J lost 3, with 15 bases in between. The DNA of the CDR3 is TGTGCCAGTAGTAAGAGGGCCCAAACGGACTATGGCTACACCTTC. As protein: CASSKRAQTDYGYTF.

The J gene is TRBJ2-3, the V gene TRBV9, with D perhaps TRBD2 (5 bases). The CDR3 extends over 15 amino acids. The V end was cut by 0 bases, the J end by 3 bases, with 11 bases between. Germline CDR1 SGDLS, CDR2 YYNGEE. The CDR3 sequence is CASSVGADLTDTQYF. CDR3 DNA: TGTGCCAGCAGCGTAGGAGCGGACTTAACAGATACGCAGTATTTT.

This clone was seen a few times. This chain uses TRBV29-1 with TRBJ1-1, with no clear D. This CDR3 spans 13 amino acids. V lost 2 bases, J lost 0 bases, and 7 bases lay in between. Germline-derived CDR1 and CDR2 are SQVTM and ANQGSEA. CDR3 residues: CSVERSLNTEAFF. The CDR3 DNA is TGCAGCGTTGAACGGAGTCTGAACACTGAAGCTTTCTTT.

The CDR3 region has the DNA TGTGCCAGCAGTTTTTCGCCTAGCGGGAATGAGCAGTTCTTC. Amino acid sequence: CASSFSPSGNEQFF. This rearrangement joins TRBV27 to TRBJ2-1; TRBD2 agrees at 8 bases. Germline V gene sequence: CDR1 MNHEY, CDR2 SMNVEV (reference sequence). The CDR3 totals 14 residues. V lost 3 bases to trimming and J lost 7 bases; unmatched junction nucleotides: 5.

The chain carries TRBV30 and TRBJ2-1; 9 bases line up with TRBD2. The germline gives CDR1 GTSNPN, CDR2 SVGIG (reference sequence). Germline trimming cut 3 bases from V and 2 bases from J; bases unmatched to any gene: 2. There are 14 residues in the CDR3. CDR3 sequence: CAWRGGRAYNEQFF. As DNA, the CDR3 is TGTGCCTGGAGGGGCGGGAGGGCCTACAATGAGCAGTTCTTC.

The CDR3 protein is CASSLTGVRQYF. CDR3 coding DNA: TGTGCCAGCAGCCTTACAGGGGTTAGGCAGTATTTT. The chain couples TRBV11-3 to TRBJ2-3, with 7 positions matching TRBD1. The CDR3 contains 12 residues. V dropped 5 bases and J dropped 11; count of bases not matched to a gene: 7. Germline-derived CDR1 and CDR2 are SGHNT and YENEEA. Using reference TRBV11-3 and TRBJ2-3 for the parts outside the CDR3, the full variable domain is EAGVVQSPRYKIIEKKQPVAFWCNPISGHNTLYWYLQNLGQGPELLIRYENEEAVDDSQLPKDRFSAERLKGVDSTLKIQPAELGDSAVYLCASSLTGVRQYFGPGTRLTVL.

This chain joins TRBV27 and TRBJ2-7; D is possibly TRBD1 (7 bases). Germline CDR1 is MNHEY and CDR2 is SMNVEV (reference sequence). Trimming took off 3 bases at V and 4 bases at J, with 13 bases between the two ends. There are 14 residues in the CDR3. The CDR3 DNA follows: TGTGCCAGCAGTTTCAGGGGGAGGACATACGAGCAGTACTTC. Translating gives CASSFRGRTYEQYF.

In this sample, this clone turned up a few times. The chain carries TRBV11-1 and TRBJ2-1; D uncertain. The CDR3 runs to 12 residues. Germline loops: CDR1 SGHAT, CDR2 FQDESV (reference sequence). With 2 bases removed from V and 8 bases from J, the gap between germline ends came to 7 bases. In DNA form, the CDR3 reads TGTGCCAGCAGCTTAAGACGGGATGAGCAGTTCTTC. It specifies CASSLRRDEQFF. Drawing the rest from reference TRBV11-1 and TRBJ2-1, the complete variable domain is EAEVAQSPRYKITEKSQAVAFWCDPISGHATLYWYRQILGQGPELLVQFQDESVVDDSQLPKDRFSAERLKGVDSTLKIQPAELGDSAMYLCASSLRRDEQFFGPGTRLTVL.

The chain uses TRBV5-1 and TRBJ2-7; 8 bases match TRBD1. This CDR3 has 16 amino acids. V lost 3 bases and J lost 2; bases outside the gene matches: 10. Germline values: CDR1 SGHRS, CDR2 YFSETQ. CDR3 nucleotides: TGCGCCAGCAGCTGGTCGGTAGGACAGGGAACCTACGAGCAGTACTTC. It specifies CASSWSVGQGTYEQYF.

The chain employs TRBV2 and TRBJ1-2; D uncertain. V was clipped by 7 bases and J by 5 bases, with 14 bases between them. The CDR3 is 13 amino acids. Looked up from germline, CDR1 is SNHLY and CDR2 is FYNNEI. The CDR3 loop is CASKFQGEYGYTF. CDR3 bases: TGTGCCAGCAAATTCCAAGGAGAATATGGCTACACCTTC.

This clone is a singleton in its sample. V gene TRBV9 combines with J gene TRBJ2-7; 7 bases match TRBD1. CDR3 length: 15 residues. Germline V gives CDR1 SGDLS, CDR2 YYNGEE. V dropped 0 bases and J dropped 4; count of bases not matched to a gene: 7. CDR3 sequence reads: CASSVELGGPYEQYF. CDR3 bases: TGTGCCAGCAGCGTAGAGTTAGGGGGCCCTTACGAGCAGTACTTC.

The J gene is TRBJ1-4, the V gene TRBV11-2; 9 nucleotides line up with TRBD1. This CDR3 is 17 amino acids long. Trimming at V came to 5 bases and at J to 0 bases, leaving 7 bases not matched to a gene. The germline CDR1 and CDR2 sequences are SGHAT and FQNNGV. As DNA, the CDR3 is TGTGCCAGCAGCCCTCGACAGGGGGAAGCAACTAATGAAAAACTGTTTTTT. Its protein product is CASSPRQGEATNEKLFF.

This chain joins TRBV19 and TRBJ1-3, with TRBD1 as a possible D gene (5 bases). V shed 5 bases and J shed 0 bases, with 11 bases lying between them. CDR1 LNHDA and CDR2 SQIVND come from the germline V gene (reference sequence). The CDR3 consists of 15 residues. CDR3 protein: CASSRTGNSGNTIYF. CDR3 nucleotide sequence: TGTGCCAGTAGTCGTACAGGAAACTCTGGAAACACCATATATTTT. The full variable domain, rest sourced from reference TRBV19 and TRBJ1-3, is DGGITQSPKYLFRKEGQNVTLSCEQNLNHDAMYWYRQDPGQGLRLIYYSQIVNDFQKGDIAEGYSVSREKKESFPLTVTSAQKNPTAFYLCASSRTGNSGNTIYFGEGSWLTVV.

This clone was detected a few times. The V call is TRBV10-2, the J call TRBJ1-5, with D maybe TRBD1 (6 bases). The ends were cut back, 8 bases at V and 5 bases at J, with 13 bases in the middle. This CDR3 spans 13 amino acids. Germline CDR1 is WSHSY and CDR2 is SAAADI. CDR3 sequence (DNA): TGCGCCAGCCACACAGGGTACGATCAGCCCCAGCATTTT. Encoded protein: CASHTGYDQPQHF.

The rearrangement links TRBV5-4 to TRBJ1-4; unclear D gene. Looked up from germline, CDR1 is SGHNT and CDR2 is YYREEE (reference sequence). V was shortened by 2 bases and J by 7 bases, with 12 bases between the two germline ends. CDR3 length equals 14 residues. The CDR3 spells CASSFDSGGEKLFF. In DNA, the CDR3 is TGTGCCAGCAGCTTCGACTCTGGAGGTGAAAAACTGTTTTTT.

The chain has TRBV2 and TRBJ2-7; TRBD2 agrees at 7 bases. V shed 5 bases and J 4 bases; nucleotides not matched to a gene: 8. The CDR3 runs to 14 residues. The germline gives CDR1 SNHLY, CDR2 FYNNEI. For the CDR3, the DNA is TGTGCCAGCAGTAGCGAGCGGGAAGTGTACGAGCAGTACTTC. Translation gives CASSSEREVYEQYF.